A single sample is the source of the 6 T cell receptor beta chains below, sequenced in a study of T cells after somatic rescue of genetic block. TCRdb keeps only in-frame clones here, not all; method: immunoSEQ multiplex PCR. There are tens of thousands of clones in the sample; roughly 90% occur only once, and approximately 3% lies in the top ten. The specimen sequenced was peripheral blood mononuclear cells (PBMCs). All receptors derive from a man aged 25-40 years.

The genes are TRBV27 and TRBJ2-3; the D is unclear. Per the germline V gene, CDR1 is MNHEY and CDR2 is SMNVEV (reference sequence). The CDR3 is 11 amino acids. V was clipped by 6 bases and J by 5 bases, with 6 bases between them. DNA of the CDR3: TGTGCCAGCAGAATTAGAGATACGCAGTATTTT. Its translation is CASRIRDTQYF.

The chain has TRBV2 and TRBJ2-5, with D perhaps TRBD1 (6 bases). The end of the DNA aligns better with TRBJ2-7, so the J call may be wrong. The V gene's germline CDR1 is SNHLY and CDR2 FYNNEI. The CDR3 totals 16 residues. CDR3 DNA: TGTGCCAGCAGTGGGCCCAGGGGCCCTAGCTCCTACGAGCAGTACTTC. Residues: CASSGPRGPSSYEQYF.

J is TRBJ2-5 and V is TRBV10-2, with 10 bases identical to TRBD1. The J call may be in error: the DNA end matches TRBJ2-7 better. Per germline, CDR1 WSHSY and CDR2 SAAADI. The length of the CDR3 is 14 residues. CDR3 sequence (DNA): TGCGCCAGCATCGCCGGGACAGGGGATTACGAGCAGTACTTC. Translation: CASIAGTGDYEQYF.

The chain combines TRBV29-1 with TRBJ1-1; the D is unclear. With 3 bases removed from V and 0 bases from J, the gap between germline ends came to 8 bases. The CDR3 totals 13 residues. Germline CDR1 SQVTM, CDR2 ANQGSEA. CDR3 DNA sequence: TGCAGCGTTGACGGGCAGGTGAACACTGAAGCTTTCTTT. The encoded protein is CSVDGQVNTEAFF.

The V gene is TRBV27, the J gene TRBJ2-1; 9 bases line up with TRBD2. This CDR3 has 14 residues. The ends lost 0 bases at V and 8 bases at J; junction bases unmatched: 2. Germline V gene lookup returns CDR1 MNHEY and CDR2 SMNVEV (reference sequence). The CDR3 reads CASSLSRGGHEQFF. The DNA of the CDR3 is TGTGCCAGCAGTTTATCGCGGGGGGGCCATGAGCAGTTCTTC.

V gene TRBV19 combines with J gene TRBJ2-1; D uncertain. The CDR3 length is 13 residues. Germline V gives CDR1 LNHDA, CDR2 SQIVND (reference sequence). V was pared by 3 bases and J by 9 bases, with 12 bases between. The CDR3: CASSMSEALEQFF. CDR3 sequence (DNA): TGTGCCAGTAGTATGTCAGAAGCCCTTGAGCAGTTCTTC. The whole variable domain, remainder taken from reference TRBV19 and TRBJ2-1, is DGGITQSPKYLFRKEGQNVTLSCEQNLNHDAMYWYRQDPGQGLRLIYYSQIVNDFQKGDIAEGYSVSREKKESFPLTVTSAQKNPTAFYLCASSMSEALEQFFGPGTRLTVL.